A selection of T cell receptor beta chains follows, all from one sample in a study of blood T cell repertoires in COVID-19. The repertoire was sequenced with immunoSEQ multiplex PCR; TCRdb's copy has only in-frame clones and lacks some. The table shows 220,000 or so clones, with 84% occurring only once. Material for sequencing was peripheral blood. All receptors come from an older woman who had recovered from COVID-19. CDR3s include the opening cysteine and the closing phenylalanine or tryptophan.

J gene: TRBJ2-7
V gene: TRBV11-3
CDR3 protein: CASSLGAGGHNEQYF

J gene: TRBJ1-2
V gene: TRBV5-4
CDR3 protein: CASSLAAGGLNYGYTF

J gene: TRBJ2-5
V gene: TRBV14
CDR3 protein: CASSQDLSETQYF

J gene: TRBJ2-2
V gene: TRBV4-3
CDR3 protein: CASSHGTRGNGELFF

J gene: TRBJ1-1
V gene: TRBV9
CDR3 protein: CASSPLGDYTEAFF

J gene: TRBJ1-2
V gene: TRBV5-8
CDR3 protein: CASSLVWGDYGYTF

J gene: TRBJ1-2
V gene: TRBV9
CDR3 protein: CASSVADVGRLSNYGYTF

J gene: TRBJ2-1
V gene: TRBV7-2
CDR3 protein: CASSLRGQSSNEQFF

J gene: TRBJ1-1
V gene: TRBV9
CDR3 protein: CASSSRDMNTEAFF

J gene: TRBJ1-2
V gene: TRBV12-5
CDR3 protein: CASGLGNRPYGYTF

J gene: TRBJ2-3
V gene: TRBV27
CDR3 protein: CASRGLALTGTDTQYF

J gene: TRBJ1-4
V gene: TRBV29-1
CDR3 protein: CSAEDGEKLFF

J gene: TRBJ1-3
V gene: TRBV9
CDR3 protein: CASSYSAETGNTIYF

J gene: TRBJ1-1
V gene: TRBV13
CDR3 protein: CATVKAEGNYMNTEAFF

J gene: TRBJ2-1
V gene: TRBV4-1
CDR3 protein: CASRPPETSGTYNEQFF

J gene: TRBJ2-2
V gene: TRBV11-2
CDR3 protein: CASSPGGIDGELFF

J gene: TRBJ2-1
V gene: TRBV24-1
CDR3 protein: CATSDPSGPYNEQFF

J gene: TRBJ2-2
V gene: TRBV15
CDR3 protein: CATSRVGQNTGELFF

J gene: TRBJ2-4
V gene: TRBV19
CDR3 protein: CASSVTRGPIAKNIQYF

J gene: TRBJ2-5
V gene: TRBV20-1
CDR3 protein: CSATGEETQYF

J gene: TRBJ2-7
V gene: TRBV7-9
CDR3 protein: CASSNRASYEQYF

J gene: TRBJ1-5
V gene: TRBV10-3
CDR3 protein: CASGLDRGLVQPQHF

J gene: TRBJ1-2
V gene: TRBV2
CDR3 protein: CASSRSQGIGYGYTF

J gene: TRBJ1-2
V gene: TRBV27
CDR3 protein: CASSQRGQGVLYGYTF

J gene: TRBJ2-3
V gene: TRBV6-4
CDR3 protein: CATSTGGAQYF

J gene: TRBJ2-3
V gene: TRBV5-1
CDR3 protein: CASSWTGLAMSDTQYF

J gene: TRBJ1-2
V gene: TRBV3-1/TRBV3-2
CDR3 protein: CASSHPSNYGYTF

J gene: TRBJ1-3
V gene: TRBV19
CDR3 protein: CASRPEDRRLTGNTIYF

J gene: TRBJ1-4
V gene: TRBV9
CDR3 protein: CASSVDQGGEKLFF

J gene: TRBJ1-1
V gene: TRBV2
CDR3 protein: CASSTYRGGTEAFF

J gene: TRBJ1-4
V gene: TRBV25-1
CDR3 protein: CASSRRNSNEKLFF

J gene: TRBJ1-2
V gene: TRBV7-2
CDR3 protein: CASSSQGGGYTF

J gene: TRBJ1-1
V gene: TRBV11-1
CDR3 protein: CASSLAPAGGYEAFF

J gene: TRBJ2-3
V gene: TRBV7-2
CDR3 protein: CASSIGQATDTQYF

J gene: TRBJ2-3
V gene: TRBV27
CDR3 protein: CASTHTGLETDTQYF

J gene: TRBJ2-2
V gene: TRBV19
CDR3 protein: CASSSRGSNTGELFF

J gene: TRBJ2-1
V gene: TRBV11-2
CDR3 protein: CASSLTGNEQFF

J gene: TRBJ2-3
V gene: TRBV7-2
CDR3 protein: CASSLKLGPDTQYF

J gene: TRBJ2-7
V gene: TRBV19
CDR3 protein: CATGAGGSYEQYF

J gene: TRBJ2-7
V gene: TRBV28
CDR3 protein: CASIQGTSYEQYF

J gene: TRBJ1-2
V gene: TRBV19
CDR3 protein: CASSPDRVGGYTF

J gene: TRBJ1-2
V gene: TRBV9
CDR3 protein: CASSEGDLKAYTF